The entry below describes one T cell receptor beta chain. The method was immunoSEQ multiplex PCR; TCRdb's version includes in-frame clones alone and lacks a portion of them. The sample gives about 110,000 clones, approximately 82% of which show up once; approximately 4.1% is in the top ten. The record originates from a study of blood T cell repertoires in COVID-19. Trimming took 1 base from V and 7 from J, leaving 20 bases between them. The germline V gene encodes CDR1 SGHTA and CDR2 FQGNSA. The CDR3 sequence is 17 residues long. Specimen: peripheral blood. This chain links TRBV7-2 with TRBJ2-4, with D maybe TRBD1 (6 bases). This sequence originates from a woman between 65 and 79 years old with acute or convalescent COVID-19. CDR3 sequence: CASSLGGGTNHRNIQYF. Written as DNA, the CDR3 is TGTGCCAGCAGCTTAGGGGGTGGGACAAATCATAGGAACATTCAGTACTTC. The full variable domain, rest sourced from reference TRBV7-2 and TRBJ2-4, is GAGVSQSPSNKVTEKGKDVELRCDPISGHTALYWYRQSLGQGLEFLIYFQGNSAPDKSGLPSDRFSAERTGGSVSTLTIQRTQQEDSAVYLCASSLGGGTNHRNIQYFGAGTRLSVL.